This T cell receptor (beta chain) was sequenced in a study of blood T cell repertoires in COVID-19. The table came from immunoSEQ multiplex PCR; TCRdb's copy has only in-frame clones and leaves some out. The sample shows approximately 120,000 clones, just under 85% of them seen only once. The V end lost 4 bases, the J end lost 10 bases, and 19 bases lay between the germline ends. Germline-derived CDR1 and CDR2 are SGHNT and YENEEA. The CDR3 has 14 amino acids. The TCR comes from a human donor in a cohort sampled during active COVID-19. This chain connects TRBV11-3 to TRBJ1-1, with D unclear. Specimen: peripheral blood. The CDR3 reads CASSSNNHTRVAFF. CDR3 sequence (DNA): TGTGCCAGCAGCTCAAACAATCACACCCGGGTAGCTTTCTTT. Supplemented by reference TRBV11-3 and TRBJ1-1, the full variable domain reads EAGVVQSPRYKIIEKKQPVAFWCNPISGHNTLYWYLQNLGQGPELLIRYENEEAVDDSQLPKDRFSAERLKGVDSTLKIQPAELGDSAVYLCASSSNNHTRVAFFGQGTRLTVV.